The clone carrying this T cell receptor (beta chain) was counted ten times or more. CDR1 SGHRS and CDR2 YFSETQ come from the germline V gene. The CDR3 is 14 amino acids. V lost 4 bases, J lost 4 bases, and 7 bases stayed unmatched. The record originates from a study of regulatory T cells in long-lasting Graves disease. Sample time point: newly diagnosed GD, antithyroid drugs for less than 3 months. Making the TCR library involved RNA that had been extracted from PBMCs. Assembly of TCR beta libraries relied on iRepertoire HTBI primers together with Arm-PCR of CDR3 regions. Via MiXCR, TCRdb re-called the multiplex PCR reads, giving one row per CDR3 protein. The sample holds 620,000 or so distinct CDR3 sequences, 15% to 20% seen once. The same data also contributed to another study, on T cells in Graves' hyperthyroidism and ophthalmopathy.

Sequencing used peripheral blood mononuclear cells (PBMCs), obtained at new diagnosis, from a patient treated with antithyroid drugs. The chain links TRBV5-1 to TRBJ1-2; 7 positions agree with TRBD1. The sequence came from a woman aged 25 to 39 with Graves disease. The CDR3 reads CASSAGDSFYGYTF. As DNA, the CDR3 is TGCGCCAGCAGCGCCGGGGACAGCTTCTATGGCTACACCTTC.